This T cell receptor (beta chain) was captured by sequencing in a study of vaccination and CD4 T cells after COVID-19. Sequencing of DNA taken from cultured CD4+ T cells relied on the Oncomine TCR Beta short-read assay. TCRdb re-analysed the PCR reads in MiXCR, keeping a single row per CDR3 protein. The table records roughly 17,000 distinct CDR3 sequences, about 52% of them present only once. Treatment indicated: roughly 11-day PBMC culture with coronavirus spike peptide pools or control peptides (ViraFEST assay). ViraFEST expanded antigen-specific T cells with peptide pools, then sequenced TCRs. The CDR3 consists of 16 residues. V was clipped by 2 bases and J by 0 bases, with 11 bases between them. Germline loops: CDR1 MNHEY, CDR2 SVGAGI. For this clonotype: Its specificity is not known.

The sequence came from a human donor who had recovered from COVID-19. The specimen was CD4+ T cells from blood, cultured in vitro, collected before SARS-CoV-2 vaccination. This chain links TRBV6-5 with TRBJ2-1; D is unresolved. In DNA form, the CDR3 reads TGTGCCAGCAGTTACCGCTCCTTGGGCTCCTACAATGAGCAGTTCTTC. It yields the protein CASSYRSLGSYNEQFF.